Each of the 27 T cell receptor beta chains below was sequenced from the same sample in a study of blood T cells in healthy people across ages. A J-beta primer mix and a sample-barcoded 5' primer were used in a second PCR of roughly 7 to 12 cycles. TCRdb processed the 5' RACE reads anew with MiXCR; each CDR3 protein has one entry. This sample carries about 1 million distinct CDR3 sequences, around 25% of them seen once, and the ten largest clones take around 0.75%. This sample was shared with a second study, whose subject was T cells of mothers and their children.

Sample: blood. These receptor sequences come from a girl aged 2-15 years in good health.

Written as DNA, the CDR3 is TGTGCCAGCAACCTGTTAGAGACCCAGTACTTC. Translated, it gives CASNLLETQYF. This rearrangement joins TRBV7-9 to TRBJ2-5; D is undetermined. The CDR3 loop spans 11 amino acids. Trimming left V 7 bases short and J 4 bases short, with 7 bases between. Germline CDR1 reads SEHNR; CDR2 reads FQNEAQ (reference sequence).

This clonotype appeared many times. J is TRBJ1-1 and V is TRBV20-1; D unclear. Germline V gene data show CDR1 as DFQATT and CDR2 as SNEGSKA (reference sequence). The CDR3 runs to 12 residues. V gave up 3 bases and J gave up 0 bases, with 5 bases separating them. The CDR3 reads CSARGLNTEAFF. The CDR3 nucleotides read TGCAGTGCTAGGGGGTTGAACACTGAAGCTTTCTTT.

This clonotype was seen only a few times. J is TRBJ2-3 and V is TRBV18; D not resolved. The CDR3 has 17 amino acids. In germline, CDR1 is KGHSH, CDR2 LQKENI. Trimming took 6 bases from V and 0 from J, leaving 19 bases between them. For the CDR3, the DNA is TGTGCCAGCTCGTTGGGTCCGGGTCGCACTAGCACAGATACGCAGTATTTT. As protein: CASSLGPGRTSTDTQYF. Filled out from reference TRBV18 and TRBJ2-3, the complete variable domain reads NAGVMQNPRHLVRRRGQEARLRCSPMKGHSHVYWYRQLPEEGLKFMVYLQKENIIDESGMPKERFSAEFPKEGPSILRIQQVVRGDSAAYFCASSLGPGRTSTDTQYFGPGTRLTVL.

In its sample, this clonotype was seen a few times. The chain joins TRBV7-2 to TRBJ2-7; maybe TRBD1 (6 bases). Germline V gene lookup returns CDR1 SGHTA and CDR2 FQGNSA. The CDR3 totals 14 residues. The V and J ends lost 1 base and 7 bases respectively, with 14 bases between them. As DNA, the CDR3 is TGTGCCAGCAGCTTAGAACAGGGTGTTGTTGAGCAGTACTTC. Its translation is CASSLEQGVVEQYF.

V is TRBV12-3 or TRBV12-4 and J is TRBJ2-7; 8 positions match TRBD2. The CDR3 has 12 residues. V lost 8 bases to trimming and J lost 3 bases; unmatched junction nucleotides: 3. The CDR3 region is CASGSGVYEQYF. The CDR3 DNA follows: TGTGCCAGCGGTAGCGGGGTCTACGAGCAGTACTTC.

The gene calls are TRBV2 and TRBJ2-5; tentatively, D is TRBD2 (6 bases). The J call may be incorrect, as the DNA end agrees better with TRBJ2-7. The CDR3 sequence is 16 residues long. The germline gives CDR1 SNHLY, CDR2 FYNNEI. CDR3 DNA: TGTGCCAGCAGTGAAGCGCTTATCGGCGGGAACTACGAGCAGTACTTC. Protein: CASSEALIGGNYEQYF.

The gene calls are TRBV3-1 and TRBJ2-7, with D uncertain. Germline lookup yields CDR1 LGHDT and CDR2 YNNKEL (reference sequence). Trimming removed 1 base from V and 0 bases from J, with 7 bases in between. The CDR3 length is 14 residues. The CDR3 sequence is CASSQGFFSYEQYF. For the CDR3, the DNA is TGTGCCAGCAGCCAAGGGTTTTTCTCCTACGAGCAGTACTTC.

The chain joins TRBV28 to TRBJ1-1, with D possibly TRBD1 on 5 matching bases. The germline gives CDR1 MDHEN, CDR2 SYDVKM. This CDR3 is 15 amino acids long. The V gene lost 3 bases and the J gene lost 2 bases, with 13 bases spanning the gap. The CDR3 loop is CASSFRDRYNTEAFF. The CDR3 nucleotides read TGTGCCAGCAGTTTCCGGGACCGCTACAACACTGAAGCTTTCTTT.

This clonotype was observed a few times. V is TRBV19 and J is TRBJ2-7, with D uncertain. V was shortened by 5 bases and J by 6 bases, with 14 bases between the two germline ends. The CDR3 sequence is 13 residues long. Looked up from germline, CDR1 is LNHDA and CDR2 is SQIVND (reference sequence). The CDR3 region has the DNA TGTGCCAGTAGTGTGTCGATAGGAAGCGAGCAGTACTTC. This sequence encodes CASSVSIGSEQYF. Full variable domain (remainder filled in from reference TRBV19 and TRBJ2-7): DGGITQSPKYLFRKEGQNVTLSCEQNLNHDAMYWYRQDPGQGLRLIYYSQIVNDFQKGDIAEGYSVSREKKESFPLTVTSAQKNPTAFYLCASSVSIGSEQYFGPGTRLTVT.

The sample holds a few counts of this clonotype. The CDR3 loop is CSASVDYTTRNIQYF. CDR3 nucleotides: TGCAGTGCCTCCGTGGACTATACAACTAGAAACATTCAGTACTTC. The V call is TRBV20-1, the J call TRBJ2-4; TRBD2 is a possible D gene (6 bases). V was shortened by 6 bases and J by 6 bases, with 21 bases between the two germline ends. The length of the CDR3 is 15 residues. The V gene's germline CDR1 is DFQATT and CDR2 SNEGSKA (reference sequence).

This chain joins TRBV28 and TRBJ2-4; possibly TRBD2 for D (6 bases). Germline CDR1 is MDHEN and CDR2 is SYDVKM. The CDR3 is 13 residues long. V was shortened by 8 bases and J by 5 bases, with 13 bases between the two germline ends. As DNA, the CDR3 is TGTGCCAGCTCGGAGGGGTTAGAAAACATTCAGTACTTC. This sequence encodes CASSEGLENIQYF.

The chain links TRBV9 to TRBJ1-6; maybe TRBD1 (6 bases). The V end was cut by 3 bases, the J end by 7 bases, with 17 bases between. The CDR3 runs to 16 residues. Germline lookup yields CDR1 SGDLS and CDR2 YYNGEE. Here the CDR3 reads CASSGGLGDTNSPLHF. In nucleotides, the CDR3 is TGTGCCAGCAGCGGAGGCCTTGGGGACACCAATTCACCCCTCCACTTT.

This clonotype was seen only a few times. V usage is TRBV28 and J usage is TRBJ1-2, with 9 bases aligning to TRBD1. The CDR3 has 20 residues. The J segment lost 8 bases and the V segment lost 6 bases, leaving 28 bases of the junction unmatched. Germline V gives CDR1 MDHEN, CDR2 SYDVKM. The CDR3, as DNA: TGTGCCAGCAGCACCCCTTATACCTATGATCTGGGGACAGGGAGGGACGGCTACACCTTC. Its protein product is CASSTPYTYDLGTGRDGYTF.

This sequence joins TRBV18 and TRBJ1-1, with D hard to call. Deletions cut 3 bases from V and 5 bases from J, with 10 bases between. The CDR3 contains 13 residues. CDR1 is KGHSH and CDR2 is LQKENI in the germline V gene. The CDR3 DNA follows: TGTGCCAGCTCACCTATGGCGAGTACTGAAGCTTTCTTT. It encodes CASSPMASTEAFF.

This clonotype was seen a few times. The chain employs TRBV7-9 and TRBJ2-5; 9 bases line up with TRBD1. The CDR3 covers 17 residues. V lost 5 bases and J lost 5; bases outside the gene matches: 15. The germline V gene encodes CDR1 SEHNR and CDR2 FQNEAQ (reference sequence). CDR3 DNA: TGTGCCAGCAGCCTGAGCAACTTGGGACAGGGTAGGGAGACCCAGTACTTC. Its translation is CASSLSNLGQGRETQYF.

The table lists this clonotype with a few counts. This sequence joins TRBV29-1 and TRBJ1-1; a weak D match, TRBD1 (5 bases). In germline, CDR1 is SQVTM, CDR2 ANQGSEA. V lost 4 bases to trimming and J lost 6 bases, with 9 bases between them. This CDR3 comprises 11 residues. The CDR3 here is CSVGGDPEAFF. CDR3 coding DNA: TGCAGCGTTGGGGGGGACCCTGAAGCTTTCTTT.

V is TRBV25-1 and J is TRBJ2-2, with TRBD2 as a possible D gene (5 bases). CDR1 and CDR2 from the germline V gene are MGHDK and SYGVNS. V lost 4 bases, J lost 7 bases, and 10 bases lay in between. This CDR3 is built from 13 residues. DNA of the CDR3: TGTGCCAGCAGTGCAGTAGGAGGCGGGGAGCTGTTTTTT. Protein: CASSAVGGGELFF.

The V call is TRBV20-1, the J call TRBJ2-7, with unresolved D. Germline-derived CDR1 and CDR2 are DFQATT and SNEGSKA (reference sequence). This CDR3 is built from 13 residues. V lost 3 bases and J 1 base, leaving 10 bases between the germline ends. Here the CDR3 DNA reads TGCAGTGCTAGTCTCCGGAAGTCCTACGAGCAGTACTTC. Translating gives CSASLRKSYEQYF.

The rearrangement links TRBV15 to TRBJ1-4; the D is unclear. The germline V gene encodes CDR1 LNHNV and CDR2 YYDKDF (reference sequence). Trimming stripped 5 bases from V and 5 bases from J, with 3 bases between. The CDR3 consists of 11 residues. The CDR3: CATSYNEKLFF. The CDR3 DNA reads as TGTGCCACCAGCTACAATGAAAAACTGTTTTTT.

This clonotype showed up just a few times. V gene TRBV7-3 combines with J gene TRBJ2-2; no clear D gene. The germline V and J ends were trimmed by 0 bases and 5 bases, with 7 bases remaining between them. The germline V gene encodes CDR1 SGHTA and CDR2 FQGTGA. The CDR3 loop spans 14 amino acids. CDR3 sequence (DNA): TGTGCCAGCAGCTTAACCCAAACGACCGGGGAGCTGTTTTTT. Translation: CASSLTQTTGELFF.

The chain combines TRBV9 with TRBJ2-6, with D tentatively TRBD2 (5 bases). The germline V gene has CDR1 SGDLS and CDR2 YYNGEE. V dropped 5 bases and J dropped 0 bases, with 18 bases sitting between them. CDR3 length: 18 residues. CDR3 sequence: CASSGLGTQSSGANVLTF. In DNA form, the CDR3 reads TGTGCCAGCAGTGGACTGGGAACACAGAGCTCTGGGGCCAACGTCCTGACTTTC.

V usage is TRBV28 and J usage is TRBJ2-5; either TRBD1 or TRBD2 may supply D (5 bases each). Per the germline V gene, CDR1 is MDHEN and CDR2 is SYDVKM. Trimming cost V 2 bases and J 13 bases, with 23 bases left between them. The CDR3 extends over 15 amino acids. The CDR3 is CASSLKQGVSYERYF. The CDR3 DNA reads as TGTGCCAGCAGTTTAAAGCAGGGAGTCTCCTACGAGCGGTACTTC.

The CDR3 reads CATSDCREQRETQYF. The CDR3 DNA sequence: TGTGCCACCAGTGATTGTAGGGAACAACGGGAGACCCAGTACTTC. This chain links TRBV24-1 with TRBJ2-5; D unclear. Deletions cut 2 bases from V and 5 bases from J, with 14 bases between. The CDR3 covers 15 residues. CDR1 and CDR2 (germline): KGHDR, SFDVKD.

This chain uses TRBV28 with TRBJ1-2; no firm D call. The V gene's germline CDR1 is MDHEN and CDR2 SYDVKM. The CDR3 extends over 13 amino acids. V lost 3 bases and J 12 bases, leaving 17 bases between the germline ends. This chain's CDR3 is CASSFVGMDGHTF. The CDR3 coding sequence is TGTGCCAGCAGTTTCGTGGGGATGGACGGCCACACCTTC.

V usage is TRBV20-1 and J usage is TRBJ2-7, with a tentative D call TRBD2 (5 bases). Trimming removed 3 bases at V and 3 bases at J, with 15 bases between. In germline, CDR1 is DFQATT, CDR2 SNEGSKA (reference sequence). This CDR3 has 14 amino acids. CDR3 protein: CSARPDGGFYEQYF. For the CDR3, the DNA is TGCAGTGCTAGGCCCGACGGAGGATTCTACGAGCAGTACTTC.

CDR3 residues: CASSRPGPGNTEAFF. In DNA form, the CDR3 reads TGTGCCAGCAGTCGTCCTGGCCCGGGGAACACTGAAGCTTTCTTT. This rearrangement joins TRBV6-5 to TRBJ1-1; D is undetermined. CDR1 MNHEY and CDR2 SVGAGI come from the germline V gene. V was trimmed by 5 bases and J by 1 base, leaving 14 bases between them. This CDR3 is built from 15 residues.

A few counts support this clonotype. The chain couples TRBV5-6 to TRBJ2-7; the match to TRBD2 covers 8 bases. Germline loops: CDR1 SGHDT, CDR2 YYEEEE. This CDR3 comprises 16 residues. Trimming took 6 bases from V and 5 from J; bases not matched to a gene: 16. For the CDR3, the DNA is TGTGCCAGCATCAGAAGGCCGGGACTAGGAGTCCACGAGCAGTACTTC. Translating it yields CASIRRPGLGVHEQYF.